This note documents a single T cell receptor beta chain sequence. Its antigen is undetermined. The sample comes from a study of beta chain features in type 1 diabetes. Study summary: Healthy donors resembled patients in age, gender and cell yields. Study-wide points: Compared to healthy donors, patients appeared to have naive, central memory and Treg TCRB repertoires that were more alike. Across all four CD4+ subsets, people with type 1 diabetes showed modestly shorter TCRB CDR3s.

Between the trimmed V and J ends, which lost 1 base and 4 bases, there was a span of 10 bases. CDR1 is SQVTM, CDR2 ANQGSEA, per germline. The CDR3 spans 13 residues. The investigators reverse transcribed all of the isolated RNA, so they sequenced expressed TCRB transcripts. Some clones are missing from TCRdb's copy, which holds only in-frame ones; the method was immunoSEQ multiplex PCR. The sample records 250,000 or so clones, 68% being singletons. Sequencing was performed on naive CD4+ T cells from blood. This chain links TRBV29-1 with TRBJ1-2, with D maybe TRBD1 (5 bases). The clonotype comes from a man younger than 45 in good health. CDR3: CSVEAPGSYGYTF. DNA of the CDR3: TGCAGCGTTGAAGCCCCAGGGAGCTATGGCTACACCTTC.